This T cell receptor beta chain stems from a study of blood T cell repertoires in COVID-19. Study overall: From T cells, B-cell-depleted T cells, or PBMCs came the material, which was cDNA or gDNA.

Under the authors' procedure: It was from reference gene primer amplification that nucleated cell counts were estimated. The data were produced by immunoSEQ multiplex PCR, yet TCRdb's version contains in-frame clones alone and is incomplete. V, J and clone size are those of that table, while D and trimming were read from the DNA. Of 80,000 to 90,000 clones in the sample, roughly 80% were seen once. The length of the CDR3 is 16 residues. Unmatched junction bases numbered 4, after V lost 4 bases and J lost 0 bases. CDR1 and CDR2 (germline): SGHRS, YFSETQ. The chain employs TRBV5-1 and TRBJ1-6; TRBD1 aligns across 7 bases. The receptor's source is a man aged 70 or older with acute or convalescent COVID-19. Material: peripheral blood. The CDR3 DNA is TGCGCCAGCAGCGTGGGACAGAGCTCCTATAATTCACCCCTCCACTTT. It translates to CASSVGQSSYNSPLHF.